The clone carrying this T cell receptor beta chain was detected many times. Its antigen is undetermined. Germline trimming cut 6 bases from V and 8 bases from J; bases unmatched to any gene: 6. This CDR3 is built from 15 residues. Germline assignment: CDR1 ENHRY and CDR2 SYGVKD. The data are from a study of breast tumors, draining lymph nodes, adjacent tissues. Samples came from axillary lymph nodes draining the breast cancer. Findings and limits, study-wide: Tumor and nontumor repertoires were significantly more similar in luminal-like than in basal-like breast cancer. That most tumor T cells come from lymph nodes remained unproven. Tumor repertoires ranked between lymph nodes and nontumor tissue in diversity, with V and J gene preferences.

TCRdb fed the multiplex PCR reads into MiXCR, producing one record per CDR3 protein. The table includes a few hundred thousand distinct CDR3 sequences, 30% to 35% detected once. Sequencing was done on a sample of axillary lymph node tissue. The source of this sequence is a female donor with breast cancer. Some clones in this sample may be carry-over from other donors' samples. J is TRBJ2-1 and V is TRBV10-3, with 14 nucleotides matching TRBD2. CDR3 protein: CAISRLAGGRDEQFF. Here the CDR3 DNA reads TGTGCCATCAGCCGACTAGCGGGGGGGCGGGATGAGCAGTTCTTC.